These 3 T cell receptor beta chains came from one sample sequenced in a study of T cells after posttransplantation cyclophosphamide. Treatment was busulfan-fludarabine conditioning, a marrow graft, and cyclophosphamide on days +3 and +4. Clones were read by immunoSEQ multiplex PCR, and TCRdb kept only the in-frame ones, dropping some. The table shows some 19,000 clones, with 74% occurring only once. The material sequenced was PBMCs, taken after an allogeneic stem cell transplant with post-transplant cyclophosphamide. Source of these receptors: a male patient aged 30 to 39 who received an allogeneic stem cell transplant from a related donor, was CMV-positive, and had acute GVHD only. Some T cells may possibly be graft donor cells.

The chain uses TRBV29-1 and TRBJ2-3; TRBD1 agrees at 11 bases. There are 15 residues in the CDR3. Germline assignment: CDR1 SQVTM and CDR2 ANQGSEA. The V and J ends lost 8 bases and 2 bases, in that order; junction bases with no gene match: 9. The CDR3 protein is CSINGQGAFTDTQYF. The CDR3 coding sequence is TGCAGCATAAACGGACAGGGGGCCTTCACAGATACGCAGTATTTT.

This clone has only a few counts. The chain has TRBV6-1 and TRBJ2-7; D perhaps matches TRBD1 (6 bases). This CDR3 spans 12 amino acids. Trimming took off 8 bases at V and 7 bases at J, with 15 bases between the two ends. In germline, CDR1 is MNHNS, CDR2 SASEGT. The CDR3 nucleotides are TGTGCCAGCGTAACAGGGACCGGGGAGCAGTACTTC. This encodes CASVTGTGEQYF.

J is TRBJ1-1 and V is TRBV4-3, with TRBD1 identical over 10 bases. The length of the CDR3 is 14 residues. With V trimmed by 5 bases and J by 3 bases, 3 bases remained unmatched. CDR1 and CDR2 (germline): LGHNA, YSLEER. Here the CDR3 reads CASSGTGVDTEAFF. CDR3 in DNA: TGCGCCAGCAGCGGGACAGGGGTTGACACTGAAGCTTTCTTT.